This entry is about one TCR beta chain. The antigen is not known. Libraries were prepared by immunoSEQ multiplex PCR; TCRdb keeps only in-frame clonotypes and omits some of them. This table holds tens of thousands of clones, approximately 81% found once. This sample stems from a study of OX40 agonist ivuxolimab in advanced cancers. General study findings and limits: Antigens targeted by the expanded peripheral T cells were not determined.

This CDR3 has 15 residues. The germline gives CDR1 LNHDA, CDR2 SQIVND (reference sequence). V shed 5 bases, J shed 0 bases, and the junction held 5 bases outside the gene matches. Drawing of blood for sampling happened at baseline, at cycle 4 day 1, and at cycle 7 day 1. The chain uses TRBV19 and TRBJ2-3; TRBD2 aligns across 7 bases. This specimen consisted of CD4+ or CD8+ T cells sorted from blood, obtained in a trial of the OX40 agonist ivuxolimab. This receptor was taken from an adult with an advanced solid tumor such as melanoma, head and neck, liver or kidney cancer. The CDR3 DNA sequence: TGTGCCAGTAGTTGGGACTATTCTAGCACAGATACGCAGTATTTT. It yields the protein CASSWDYSSTDTQYF.